Each of the 24 T cell receptor beta chains below was sequenced from the same sample in a study of OX40 agonist ivuxolimab in advanced cancers. The table came from immunoSEQ multiplex PCR; TCRdb's copy has only in-frame clones and leaves some out. Of 40,000 to 50,000 clones in the sample, around four fifths were seen once. This material consisted of CD4+ or CD8+ T cells sorted from blood, taken in a trial of the OX40 agonist ivuxolimab. The receptor source for this set is an adult with an advanced solid tumor such as melanoma, head and neck, liver or kidney cancer.

The chain couples TRBV29-1 to TRBJ2-1; 12 bases map to TRBD2. J was trimmed by 5 bases and V by 4 bases; bases with no gene match: 9. This CDR3 contains 16 residues. Looked up from germline, CDR1 is SQVTM and CDR2 is ANQGSEA. CDR3 region: CSVGGLAGGPHNEQFF. The CDR3 coding sequence is TGCAGCGTTGGGGGTCTAGCGGGAGGGCCCCACAATGAGCAGTTCTTC.

This clone has more than one count but fewer than ten. This rearrangement joins TRBV9 to TRBJ2-1, with 13 bases identical to TRBD2. CDR3 length: 17 residues. CDR1 SGDLS and CDR2 YYNGEE come from the germline V gene. Trimming removed 1 base from V and 7 bases from J; junction bases left unmatched: 8. The CDR3, as DNA: TGTGCCAGCAGCGTAAGTAAAGGACTAGCGGGGGAAAATGAGCAGTTCTTC. Its translation: CASSVSKGLAGENEQFF.

This chain joins TRBV30 and TRBJ2-6; 11 bases line up with TRBD1. V lost 3 bases to trimming and J lost 0 bases; unmatched junction nucleotides: 7. This CDR3 has 18 amino acids. Germline CDR1 reads GTSNPN; CDR2 reads SVGIG (reference sequence). This CDR3 is CAWRDRGLFHSGANVLTF. CDR3 DNA: TGTGCCTGGAGGGACAGGGGGCTTTTTCACTCTGGGGCCAACGTCCTGACTTTC.

This sequence joins TRBV6-5 and TRBJ2-6; D is undetermined. CDR3 length equals 15 residues. Germline loops: CDR1 MNHEY, CDR2 SVGAGI. The V and J ends lost 2 bases and 0 bases respectively, with 5 bases between them. The CDR3 reads CASSYRFSGANVLTF. CDR3 DNA sequence: TGTGCCAGCAGTTACAGGTTCTCTGGGGCCAACGTCCTGACTTTC.

The chain joins TRBV28 to TRBJ1-5, with D unclear. The V end lost 5 bases, the J end lost 0 bases, and 11 bases lay between the germline ends. Germline-derived CDR1 and CDR2 are MDHEN and SYDVKM. This CDR3 is 15 amino acids long. The CDR3 loop is CASSTLLDSNQPQHF. The CDR3 DNA reads TGTGCCAGCAGTACCTTACTGGATAGCAATCAGCCCCAGCATTTT.

This rearrangement joins TRBV19 to TRBJ2-7; D perhaps matches TRBD2 (6 bases). Germline V gives CDR1 LNHDA, CDR2 SQIVND (reference sequence). This CDR3 has 14 residues. V dropped 1 base and J dropped 3 bases, with 10 bases sitting between them. This CDR3 reads CASSIVGTGYEQYF. The CDR3 bases are TGTGCCAGTAGTATAGTTGGGACTGGCTACGAGCAGTACTTC.

The chain employs TRBV27 and TRBJ2-7; TRBD1 matches 7 bases. Germline-derived CDR1 and CDR2 are MNHEY and SMNVEV (reference sequence). V dropped 3 bases and J dropped 0; count of bases not matched to a gene: 8. This CDR3 comprises 16 residues. CDR3 sequence (DNA): TGTGCCAGCAGTTTTCGGGACAGCCGGAGCTCCTACGAGCAGTACTTC. The encoded protein is CASSFRDSRSSYEQYF.

The V call is TRBV19, the J call TRBJ2-5; D possibly corresponds to TRBD2 (5 bases). Trimming removed 1 base from V and 1 base from J, with 7 bases in between. Germline CDR1 LNHDA, CDR2 SQIVND (reference sequence). This CDR3 is built from 14 residues. The CDR3 loop reads CASSIGGVQETQYF. CDR3 coding DNA: TGTGCCAGTAGTATAGGGGGAGTCCAAGAGACCCAGTACTTC.

This clone was recorded once. This chain links TRBV7-9 with TRBJ1-1; possibly TRBD1 for D (6 bases). Germline V gene sequence: CDR1 SEHNR, CDR2 FQNEAQ (reference sequence). CDR3 length: 14 amino acids. V gave up 0 bases and J gave up 4 bases, with 9 bases separating them. CDR3 DNA: TGTGCCAGCAGCTTAGCGGACAGTACCACTGAAGCTTTCTTT. Its protein is CASSLADSTTEAFF.

This rearrangement joins TRBV7-2 to TRBJ2-1, with 8 nucleotides matching TRBD2. The CDR3 spans 16 residues. The germline gives CDR1 SGHTA, CDR2 FQGNSA. V lost 5 bases, J lost 6 bases, and 12 bases stayed unmatched. CDR3 protein: CASSPVGLGVINEQFF. The CDR3 coding sequence is TGTGCCAGCAGCCCCGTGGGACTAGGGGTTATCAATGAGCAGTTCTTC.

This clone was counted a single time. V usage is TRBV4-2 and J usage is TRBJ2-1, with D maybe TRBD2 (6 bases). Trimming shortened V by 1 base and J by 2 bases, and 15 bases separated the two germline ends. The CDR3 is 17 residues long. Looked up from germline, CDR1 is LGHNA and CDR2 is YNFKEQ. This chain's CDR3 is CASSQGDGGAPYNEQFF. The CDR3 DNA follows: TGTGCCAGCAGCCAAGGGGACGGGGGAGCCCCCTACAATGAGCAGTTCTTC.

The rearrangement joins TRBV29-1 to TRBJ2-7; the D call may be TRBD1 or TRBD2 (6 bases each). CDR3 size: 13 residues. V was cut by 2 bases and J by 4 bases, with 12 bases left in between. The V gene's germline CDR1 is SQVTM and CDR2 ANQGSEA. CDR3 sequence: CSVELGAGYEQYF. The CDR3 nucleotides are TGCAGCGTTGAACTGGGGGCGGGGTACGAGCAGTACTTC.

This rearrangement joins TRBV28 to TRBJ2-3; 8 bases line up with TRBD1. CDR3 size: 14 residues. V gave up 6 bases and J gave up 5 bases; unmatched junction bases: 7. Germline-derived CDR1 and CDR2 are MDHEN and SYDVKM. CDR3: CASRAVRGQDTQYF. CDR3 sequence (DNA): TGTGCCAGCAGAGCCGTCAGGGGGCAAGATACGCAGTATTTT.

This clone was recorded only once. The chain couples TRBV7-3 to TRBJ2-3, with 8 nucleotides matching TRBD2. CDR3 length equals 15 residues. Trimming cost V 6 bases and J 0 bases; bases outside gene matches: 5. Germline CDR1 and CDR2: SGHTA and FQGTGA. CDR3 sequence reads: CASRVAGLSTDTQYF. The CDR3 DNA follows: TGTGCCAGCAGGGTAGCGGGACTTAGCACAGATACGCAGTATTTT.

The CDR3 nucleotides are TGTGCCAGTAGTCCCGGGTCAGCTTATTACAATGAGCAGTTCTTC. Encoded protein: CASSPGSAYYNEQFF. The gene calls are TRBV19 and TRBJ2-1; no clear D. CDR1 and CDR2 (germline): LNHDA, SQIVND (reference sequence). V lost 5 bases, J lost 4 bases, and 15 bases lay in between. The CDR3 runs to 15 residues.

The table lists this clone with a few counts. The chain carries TRBV2 and TRBJ1-1; 7 nucleotides agree with TRBD1. V shed 6 bases and J 2 bases; nucleotides not matched to a gene: 3. Germline assignment: CDR1 SNHLY and CDR2 FYNNEI. The CDR3 has 13 residues. For the CDR3, the DNA is TGTGCCAGCAGGAGGACAGGTAACACTGAAGCTTTCTTT. Protein: CASRRTGNTEAFF.

The rearrangement joins TRBV27 to TRBJ2-7, with 9 bases fitting TRBD2. The germline CDR1 and CDR2 sequences are MNHEY and SMNVEV (reference sequence). The CDR3 loop spans 15 amino acids. Trimming cost V 2 bases and J 4 bases; bases outside gene matches: 6. This CDR3 reads CASSLVVAGVYEQYF. Written as DNA, the CDR3 is TGTGCCAGCAGTTTAGTGGTAGCGGGAGTTTACGAGCAGTACTTC.

V usage is TRBV27 and J usage is TRBJ1-5; D unclear. The CDR3 totals 15 residues. V lost 3 bases and J 2 bases, leaving 11 bases between the germline ends. Germline CDR1 reads MNHEY; CDR2 reads SMNVEV (reference sequence). For the CDR3, the DNA is TGTGCCAGCAGTTTCGGGATAGGGCGCAATCAGCCCCAGCATTTT. Translation gives CASSFGIGRNQPQHF.

The chain combines TRBV7-6 with TRBJ2-7; D might be TRBD1 or TRBD2, each matching 5 bases. Per germline, CDR1 SGHVS and CDR2 FNYEAQ. The CDR3 is made up of 13 amino acids. Between the trimmed V and J ends, which lost 1 base and 6 bases, there was a span of 10 bases. This CDR3 reads CASSLEWDGEQYF. CDR3 nucleotides: TGTGCCAGCAGCTTAGAGTGGGACGGCGAGCAGTACTTC.

This chain uses TRBV10-1 with TRBJ2-1, with D tentatively TRBD1 or TRBD2 (6 bases each). In germline, CDR1 is WNHNN, CDR2 SYGVQD (reference sequence). This CDR3 has 13 amino acids. Deletions cut 5 bases from V and 12 bases from J, with 17 bases between. CDR3 bases: TGCGCCAGCAGTTCGGGGGCTAGCGCTGTGCAGTTCTTC. Amino acid sequence: CASSSGASAVQFF.

V gene TRBV6-1 combines with J gene TRBJ1-2; no firm D call. Per the germline V gene, CDR1 is MNHNS and CDR2 is SASEGT. Between the trimmed V and J ends, which lost 6 bases and 6 bases, there was a span of 8 bases. CDR3 length: 11 amino acids. CDR3 sequence (DNA): TGTGCCAGCAGCGAATTGAATGGCTACACCTTC. Its translation is CASSELNGYTF.

V and J are TRBV2 and TRBJ1-2; no reliable D call. V gave up 6 bases and J gave up 4 bases, with 12 bases separating them. Per the germline V gene, CDR1 is SNHLY and CDR2 is FYNNEI. The CDR3 totals 13 residues. As DNA, the CDR3 is TGTGCCAGCAGAGCCGGGTTGGTCTATGGCTACACCTTC. Protein product: CASRAGLVYGYTF.

The chain combines TRBV11-2 with TRBJ2-7, with 7 positions matching TRBD2. The V segment lost 1 base and the J segment 2 bases; nucleotides outside the gene matches: 5. The CDR3 is 15 residues long. CDR1 and CDR2 (germline): SGHAT, FQNNGV. The CDR3 DNA sequence: TGTGCCAGCAGCTTAGTCGTGGGAGGGCCCTACGAGCAGTACTTC. This sequence encodes CASSLVVGGPYEQYF.

The genes are TRBV7-9 and TRBJ2-7, with TRBD2 matching over 14 bases. Germline loops: CDR1 SEHNR, CDR2 FQNEAQ (reference sequence). CDR3 length: 15 amino acids. V shed 5 bases and J 7 bases; nucleotides not matched to a gene: 7. CDR3 loop: CASSQGTSGSQEQYF. CDR3 nucleotides: TGTGCCAGCAGCCAAGGGACTAGCGGGAGTCAAGAGCAGTACTTC.